The clone carrying this T cell receptor (beta chain) has more than one count but fewer than ten. Its specificity is unknown. These data come from a study of T cells in Graves' hyperthyroidism and ophthalmopathy. It was RNA transcripts that yielded the amplified TCR beta CDR3 regions. Initially, a first-round RT-PCR of the TCR CDR3 employed the HTBI primer set. TCRdb passed the multiplex PCR reads through MiXCR, listing each CDR3 protein once. The table shows under 800,000 distinct CDR3 sequences, with about 14% occurring only once. The study's findings and limits: Among thyroid clonotypes expanded above 0.001, most also appeared in blood.

Trimming cost V 5 bases and J 0 bases; bases outside gene matches: 12. Germline assignment: CDR1 MNHEY and CDR2 SVGEGT. There are 18 residues in the CDR3. This rearrangement joins TRBV6-2 or TRBV6-3 to TRBJ2-1, with 8 nucleotides matching TRBD2. The source is a woman between 18 and 30 years old with Graves' hyperthyroidism. Sample: blood. The CDR3 DNA sequence: TGTGCCAGCAGTGTGGGACTAGGGGCGACGGGCTCCTACAATGAGCAGTTCTTC. Protein sequence: CASSVGLGATGSYNEQFF.